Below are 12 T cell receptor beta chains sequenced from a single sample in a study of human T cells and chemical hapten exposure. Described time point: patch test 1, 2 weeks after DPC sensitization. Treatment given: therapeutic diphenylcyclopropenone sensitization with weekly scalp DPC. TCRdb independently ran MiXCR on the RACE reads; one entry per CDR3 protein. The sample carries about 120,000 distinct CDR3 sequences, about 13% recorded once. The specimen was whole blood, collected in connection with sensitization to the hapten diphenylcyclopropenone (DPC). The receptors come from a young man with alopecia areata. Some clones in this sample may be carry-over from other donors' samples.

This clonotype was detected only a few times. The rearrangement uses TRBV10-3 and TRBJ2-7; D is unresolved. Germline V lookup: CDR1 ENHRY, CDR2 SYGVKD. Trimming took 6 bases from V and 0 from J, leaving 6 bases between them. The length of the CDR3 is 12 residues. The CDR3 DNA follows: TGTGCCATCAGCCAGTCCTCCTACGAGCAGTACTTC. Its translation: CAISQSSYEQYF.

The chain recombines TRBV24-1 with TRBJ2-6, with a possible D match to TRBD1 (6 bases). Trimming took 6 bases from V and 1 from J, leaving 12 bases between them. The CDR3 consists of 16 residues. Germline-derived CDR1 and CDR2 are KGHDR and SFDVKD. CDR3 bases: TGTGCCACCAGTCGGACAGAGGGTTCTGGGGCCAACGTCCTGACTTTC. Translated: CATSRTEGSGANVLTF.

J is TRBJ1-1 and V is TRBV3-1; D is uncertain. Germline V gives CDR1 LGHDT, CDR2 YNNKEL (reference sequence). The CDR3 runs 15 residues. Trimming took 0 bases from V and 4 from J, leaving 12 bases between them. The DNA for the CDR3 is TGTGCCAGCAGCCAAGATATGATTTTGATCACTGAAGCTTTCTTT. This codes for CASSQDMILITEAFF.

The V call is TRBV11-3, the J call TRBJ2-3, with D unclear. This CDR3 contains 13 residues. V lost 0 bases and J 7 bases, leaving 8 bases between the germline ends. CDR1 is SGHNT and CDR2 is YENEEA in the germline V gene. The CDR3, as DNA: TGTGCCAGCAGCTTAGATGGGCGGAATACGCAGTATTTT. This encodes CASSLDGRNTQYF. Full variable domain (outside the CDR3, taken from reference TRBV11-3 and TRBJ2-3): EAGVVQSPRYKIIEKKQPVAFWCNPISGHNTLYWYLQNLGQGPELLIRYENEEAVDDSQLPKDRFSAERLKGVDSTLKIQPAELGDSAVYLCASSLDGRNTQYFGPGTRLTVL.

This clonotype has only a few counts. CDR3: CASSVRIEAFF. The CDR3 DNA reads TGTGCCAGCAGCGTCAGGATTGAAGCTTTCTTT. The J gene is TRBJ1-1, the V gene TRBV7-9; no firm D call. The length of the CDR3 is 11 residues. V lost 5 bases to trimming and J lost 7 bases, with 8 bases between them. CDR1 is SEHNR and CDR2 is FQNEAQ in the germline V gene (reference sequence).

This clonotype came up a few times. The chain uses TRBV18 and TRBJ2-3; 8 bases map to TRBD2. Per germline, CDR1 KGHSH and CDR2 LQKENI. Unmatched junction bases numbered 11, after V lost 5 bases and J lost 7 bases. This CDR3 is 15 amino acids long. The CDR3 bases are TGTGCCAGCTCAGCGGGGGGATCTCTCCGCTATACGCAGTATTTT. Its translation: CASSAGGSLRYTQYF.

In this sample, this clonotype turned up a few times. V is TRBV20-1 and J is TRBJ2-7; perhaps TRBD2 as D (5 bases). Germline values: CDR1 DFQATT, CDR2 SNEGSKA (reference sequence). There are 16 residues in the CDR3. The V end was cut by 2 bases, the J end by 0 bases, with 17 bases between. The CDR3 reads CSARPRFGESSYEQYF. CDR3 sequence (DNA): TGCAGTGCTAGACCTCGTTTCGGGGAAAGCTCCTACGAGCAGTACTTC.

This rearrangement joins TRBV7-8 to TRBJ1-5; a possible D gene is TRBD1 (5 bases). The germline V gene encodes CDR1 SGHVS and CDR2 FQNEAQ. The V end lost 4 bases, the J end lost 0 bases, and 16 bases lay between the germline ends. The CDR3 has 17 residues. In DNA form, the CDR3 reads TGTGCCAGCAGCTCACTACCACAGGTTCATAGCAATCAGCCCCAGCATTTT. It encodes CASSSLPQVHSNQPQHF.

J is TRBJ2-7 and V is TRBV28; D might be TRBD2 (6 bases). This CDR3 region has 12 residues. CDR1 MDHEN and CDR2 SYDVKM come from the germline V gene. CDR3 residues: CASSESSYEQYF. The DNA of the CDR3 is TGTGCTTCTAGCGAGAGCTCCTACGAGCAGTACTTC.

CDR3 in amino acids: CASSEGQVLYAGELFF. CDR3 bases: TGTGCCAGCAGCGAGGGACAGGTCCTTTACGCCGGGGAGCTGTTTTTT. The J gene is TRBJ2-2, the V gene TRBV9; 8 positions agree with TRBD1. Germline trimming cut 3 bases from V and 6 bases from J; bases unmatched to any gene: 10. The CDR3 spans 16 residues. CDR1 SGDLS and CDR2 YYNGEE come from the germline V gene.

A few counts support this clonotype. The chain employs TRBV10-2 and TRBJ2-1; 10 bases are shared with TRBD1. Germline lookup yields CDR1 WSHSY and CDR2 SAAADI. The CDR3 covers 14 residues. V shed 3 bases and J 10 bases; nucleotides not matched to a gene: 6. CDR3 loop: CASSEGTGVREQFF. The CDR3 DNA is TGCGCCAGCAGTGAAGGGACAGGGGTTAGGGAGCAGTTCTTC.

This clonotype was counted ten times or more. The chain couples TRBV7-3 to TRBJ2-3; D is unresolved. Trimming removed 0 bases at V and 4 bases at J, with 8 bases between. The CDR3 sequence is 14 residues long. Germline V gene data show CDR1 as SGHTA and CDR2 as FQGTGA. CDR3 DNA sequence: TGTGCCAGCAGCTTAACCTTCTCTGCAGATACGCAGTATTTT. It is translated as CASSLTFSADTQYF. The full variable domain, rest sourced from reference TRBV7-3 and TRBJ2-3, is GAGVSQTPSNKVTEKGKYVELRCDPISGHTALYWYRQSLGQGPEFLIYFQGTGAADDSGLPNDRFFAVRPEGSVSTLKIQRTERGDSAVYLCASSLTFSADTQYFGPGTRLTVL.